This TCR beta chain was sequenced for a study of T cell responses to AZD1222 COVID-19 vaccine. Findings and caveats of the study: Just a handful of AZD1222 recipients tested seropositive at baseline. White British ancestry dominated among donors, who included more females, and clonal diversity was possibly underestimated.

Using immunoSEQ multiplex PCR, the repertoire was profiled, and TCRdb retains in-frame clones only, with some absent. The sample records more than 80,000 clones, 80% to 90% being singletons. Of note for this clone: The antigen remains undetermined.

CDR3 size: 16 residues. Germline assignment: CDR1 SGHRS and CDR2 YFSETQ. V lost 3 bases to trimming and J lost 3 bases, with 18 bases between them. This clonotype was obtained from an adult who received the AZD1222 COVID-19 vaccine. The sample here was peripheral blood, taken 28 days after the second AZD1222 dose. The chain recombines TRBV5-1 with TRBJ2-5; D perhaps matches TRBD1 (5 bases). The DNA of the CDR3 is TGCGCCAGCAGCTACCTTGAAGGGGCCCCTAAAGAGACCCAGTACTTC. It specifies CASSYLEGAPKETQYF.